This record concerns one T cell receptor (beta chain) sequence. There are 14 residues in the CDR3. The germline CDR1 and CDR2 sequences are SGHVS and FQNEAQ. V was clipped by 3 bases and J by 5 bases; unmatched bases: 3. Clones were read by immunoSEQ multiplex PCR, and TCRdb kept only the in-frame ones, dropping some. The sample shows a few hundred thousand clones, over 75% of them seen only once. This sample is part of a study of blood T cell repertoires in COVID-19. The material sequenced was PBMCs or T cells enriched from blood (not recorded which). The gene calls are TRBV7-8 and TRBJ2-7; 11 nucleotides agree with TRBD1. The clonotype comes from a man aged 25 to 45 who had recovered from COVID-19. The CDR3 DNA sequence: TGTGCCAGCAGCTTCGGGACAGGGGGGAACGAGCAGTACTTC. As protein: CASSFGTGGNEQYF.